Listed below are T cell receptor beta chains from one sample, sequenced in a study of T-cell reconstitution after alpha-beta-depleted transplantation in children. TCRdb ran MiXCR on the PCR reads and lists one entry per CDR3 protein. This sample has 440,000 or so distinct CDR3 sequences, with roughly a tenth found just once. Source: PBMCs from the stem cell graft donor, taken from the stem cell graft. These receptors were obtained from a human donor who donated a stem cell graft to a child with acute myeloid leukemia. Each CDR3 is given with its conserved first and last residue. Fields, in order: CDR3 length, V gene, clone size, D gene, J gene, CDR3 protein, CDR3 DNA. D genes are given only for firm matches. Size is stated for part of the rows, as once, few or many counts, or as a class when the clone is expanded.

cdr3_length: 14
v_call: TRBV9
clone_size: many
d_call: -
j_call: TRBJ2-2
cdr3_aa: CASSVGRNTGELFF
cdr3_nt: TGTGCCAGCAGCGTCGGCAGGAACACCGGGGAGCTGTTTTTT

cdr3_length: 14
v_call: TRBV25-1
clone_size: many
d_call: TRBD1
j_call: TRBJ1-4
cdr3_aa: CASSDGQGYEKLFF
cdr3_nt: TGTGCCAGCAGTGACGGACAGGGGTATGAAAAACTGTTTTTT

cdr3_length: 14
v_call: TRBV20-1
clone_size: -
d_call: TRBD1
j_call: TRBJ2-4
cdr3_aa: CSARSTGRGHIQYF
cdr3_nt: TGCAGTGCTAGATCGACGGGCAGGGGGCACATTCAGTACTTC

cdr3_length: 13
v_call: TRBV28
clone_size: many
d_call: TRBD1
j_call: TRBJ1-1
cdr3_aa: CASSLGQGMVAFF
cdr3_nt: TGTGCCAGCAGTCTTGGACAGGGAATGGTAGCTTTCTTT

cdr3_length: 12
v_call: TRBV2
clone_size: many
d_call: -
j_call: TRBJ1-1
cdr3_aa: CASSVSGTEAFF
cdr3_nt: TGTGCCAGCAGTGTATCTGGCACTGAAGCTTTCTTT

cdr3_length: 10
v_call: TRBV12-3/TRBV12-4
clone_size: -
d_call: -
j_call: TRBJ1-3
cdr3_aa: CASSLNTIYF
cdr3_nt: TGTGCCAGCAGTTTAAACACCATATATTTT

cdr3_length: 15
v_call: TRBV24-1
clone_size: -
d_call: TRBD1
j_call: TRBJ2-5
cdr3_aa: CATSDGTGAGETQYF
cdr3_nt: TGTGCCACCAGTGATGGTACAGGGGCGGGAGAGACCCAGTACTTC

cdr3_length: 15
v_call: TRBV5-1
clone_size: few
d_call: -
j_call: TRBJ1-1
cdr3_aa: CASSPYTGLSTEAFF
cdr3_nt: TGCGCCAGCAGCCCGTACACAGGGTTGAGCACTGAAGCTTTCTTT

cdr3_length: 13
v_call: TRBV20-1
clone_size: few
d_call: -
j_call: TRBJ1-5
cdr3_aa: CSARGQAGQPQHF
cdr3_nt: TGCAGTGCTAGAGGACAGGCGGGACAGCCCCAGCATTTT

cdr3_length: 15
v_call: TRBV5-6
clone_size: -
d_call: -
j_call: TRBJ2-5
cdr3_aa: CASSLLGTAVRTQYF
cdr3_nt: TGTGCCAGCAGCTTGCTGGGGACGGCCGTTCGGACCCAGTACTTC

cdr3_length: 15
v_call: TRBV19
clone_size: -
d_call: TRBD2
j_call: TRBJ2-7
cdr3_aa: CASSLAGGAVYEQYF
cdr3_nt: TGTGCCAGTAGTCTCGCCGGGGGGGCGGTCTACGAGCAGTACTTC

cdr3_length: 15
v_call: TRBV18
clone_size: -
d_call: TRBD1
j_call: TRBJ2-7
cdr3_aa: CASSPPQGAVYEQYF
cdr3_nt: TGTGCCAGCTCACCACCGCAGGGGGCCGTCTACGAGCAGTACTTC

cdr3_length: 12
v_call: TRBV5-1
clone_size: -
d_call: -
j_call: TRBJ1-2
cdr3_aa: CASSLEGERYTF
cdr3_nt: TGCGCCAGCAGCTTGGAAGGTGAACGGTACACCTTC

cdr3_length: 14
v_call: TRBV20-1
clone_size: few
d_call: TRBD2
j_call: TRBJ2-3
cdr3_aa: CSATGGGDSDTQYF
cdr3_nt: TGCAGTGCTACTGGCGGGGGGGACTCAGATACGCAGTATTTT

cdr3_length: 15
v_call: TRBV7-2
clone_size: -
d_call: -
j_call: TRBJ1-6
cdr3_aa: CASSPVGQHNSPLHF
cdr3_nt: TGTGCCAGCAGCCCAGTAGGACAGCATAATTCACCCCTCCACTTT

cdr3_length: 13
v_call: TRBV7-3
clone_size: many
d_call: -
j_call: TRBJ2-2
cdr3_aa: CASSSGNTGELFF
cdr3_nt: TGTGCCAGCAGCTCCGGGAACACCGGGGAGCTGTTTTTT

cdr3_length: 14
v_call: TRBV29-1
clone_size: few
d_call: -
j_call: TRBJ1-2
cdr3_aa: CSVDGRGQNYGYTF
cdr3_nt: TGCAGCGTTGATGGCCGGGGGCAAAACTATGGCTACACCTTC

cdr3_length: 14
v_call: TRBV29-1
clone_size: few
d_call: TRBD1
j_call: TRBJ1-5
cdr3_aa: CSVGTGNSNQPQHF
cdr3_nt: TGCAGCGTCGGGACAGGGAATAGCAATCAGCCCCAGCATTTT

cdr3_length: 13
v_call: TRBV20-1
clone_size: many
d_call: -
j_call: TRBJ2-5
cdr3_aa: CSARRSAQETQYF
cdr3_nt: TGCAGTGCTAGAAGGTCCGCACAAGAGACCCAGTACTTC

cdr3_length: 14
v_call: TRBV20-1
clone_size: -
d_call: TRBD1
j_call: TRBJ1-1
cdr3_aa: CSANGDRGGTEAFF
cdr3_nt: TGCAGTGCCAACGGAGACAGGGGAGGCACTGAAGCTTTCTTT

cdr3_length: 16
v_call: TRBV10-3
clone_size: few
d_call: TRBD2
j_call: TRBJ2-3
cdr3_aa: CAISLTSGGARDTQYF
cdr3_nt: TGTGCCATCAGCCTGACTAGCGGGGGGGCAAGAGATACGCAGTATTTT

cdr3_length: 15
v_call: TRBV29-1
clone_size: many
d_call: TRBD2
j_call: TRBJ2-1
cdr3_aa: CSVENGSGSRNEQFF
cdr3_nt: TGCAGCGTTGAAAACGGTAGCGGGAGCAGGAATGAGCAGTTCTTC

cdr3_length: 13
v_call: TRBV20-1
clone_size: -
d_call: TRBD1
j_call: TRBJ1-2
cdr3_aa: CSAAEDRGGGYTF
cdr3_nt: TGCAGTGCTGCCGAAGACAGGGGAGGTGGCTACACCTTC

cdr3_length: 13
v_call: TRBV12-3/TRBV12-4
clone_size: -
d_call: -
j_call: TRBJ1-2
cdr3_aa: CASSPGPLWGYTF
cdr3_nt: TGTGCCAGCAGTCCGGGACCCCTGTGGGGCTACACCTTC

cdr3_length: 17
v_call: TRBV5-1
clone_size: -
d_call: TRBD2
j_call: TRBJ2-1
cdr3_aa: CASSPNIAGGLNNEQFF
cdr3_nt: TGCGCCAGCAGCCCGAATATAGCGGGGGGCCTGAACAATGAGCAGTTCTTC

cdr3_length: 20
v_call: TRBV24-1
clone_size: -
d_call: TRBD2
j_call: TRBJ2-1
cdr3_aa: CATSDAKVGLAGAGDNEQFF
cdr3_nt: TGTGCCACCAGTGATGCAAAAGTCGGACTAGCGGGAGCGGGGGACAATGAGCAGTTCTTC

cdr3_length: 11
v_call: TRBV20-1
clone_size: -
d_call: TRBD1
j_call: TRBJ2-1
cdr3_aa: CSGQGEHEQFF
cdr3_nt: TGCAGTGGACAGGGGGAACATGAGCAGTTCTTC